This T cell receptor beta chain was identified during a study of T cell changes during pregnancy in multiple sclerosis. Assay used: immunoSEQ multiplex PCR; TCRdb lists only in-frame clones, some missing. This sample has about 24,000 clones, with under 95% found just once. V dropped 1 base and J dropped 2 bases, with 14 bases sitting between them. The germline V gene has CDR1 SGHAT and CDR2 FQNNGV. The CDR3 runs to 16 residues. This sequence was found in a female donor in good health, enrolled as a control in a pregnancy study. Sequencing was performed on CD8+ T cells from peripheral blood mononuclear cells, taken in the third trimester of pregnancy. The V call is TRBV11-2, the J call TRBJ1-2; the D is unclear. The CDR3: CASSLAREQLNYGYTF. DNA of the CDR3: TGTGCCAGCAGCTTAGCGAGGGAACAACTCAACTATGGCTACACCTTC.